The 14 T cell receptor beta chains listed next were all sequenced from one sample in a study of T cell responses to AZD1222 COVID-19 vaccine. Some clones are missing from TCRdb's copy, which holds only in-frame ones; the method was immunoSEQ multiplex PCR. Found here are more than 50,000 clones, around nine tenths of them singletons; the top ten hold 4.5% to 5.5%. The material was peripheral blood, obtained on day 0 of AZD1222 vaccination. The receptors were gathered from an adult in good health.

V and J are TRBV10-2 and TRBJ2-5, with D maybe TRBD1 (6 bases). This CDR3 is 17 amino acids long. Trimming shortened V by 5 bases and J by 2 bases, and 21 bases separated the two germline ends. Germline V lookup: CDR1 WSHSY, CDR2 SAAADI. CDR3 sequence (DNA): TGCGCCAGCAGTCAACCCTCCGGGACAAAGACACAAGAGACCCAGTACTTC. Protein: CASSQPSGTKTQETQYF.

This CDR3 is CATNHRRGGGTQYF. As DNA, the CDR3 is TGTGCCACCAACCACAGGCGGGGGGGCGGTACGCAGTATTTT. The gene calls are TRBV7-8 and TRBJ2-3, with TRBD2 matching 9 bases. Germline V gene data show CDR1 as SGHVS and CDR2 as FQNEAQ. The CDR3 runs to 14 residues. V lost 10 bases and J lost 8; bases outside the gene matches: 13. Together with reference TRBV7-8 and TRBJ2-3, the CDR3 gives the full variable domain: GAGVSQSPRYKVAKRGQDVALRCDPISGHVSLFWYQQALGQGPEFLTYFQNEAQLDKSGLPSDRFFAERPEGSVSTLKIQRTQQEDSAVYLCATNHRRGGGTQYFGPGTRLTVL.

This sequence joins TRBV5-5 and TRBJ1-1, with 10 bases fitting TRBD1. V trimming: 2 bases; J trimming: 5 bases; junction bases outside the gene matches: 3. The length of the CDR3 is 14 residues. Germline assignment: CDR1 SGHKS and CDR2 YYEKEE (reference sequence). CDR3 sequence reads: CASSFRDRGTEAFF. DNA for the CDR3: TGTGCCAGCAGCTTCCGGGACAGGGGTACTGAAGCTTTCTTT.

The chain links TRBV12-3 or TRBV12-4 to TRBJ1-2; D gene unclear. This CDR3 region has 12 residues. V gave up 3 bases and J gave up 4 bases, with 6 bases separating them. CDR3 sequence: CASSLAAYGYTF. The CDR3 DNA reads TGTGCCAGCAGTTTGGCAGCCTATGGCTACACCTTC.

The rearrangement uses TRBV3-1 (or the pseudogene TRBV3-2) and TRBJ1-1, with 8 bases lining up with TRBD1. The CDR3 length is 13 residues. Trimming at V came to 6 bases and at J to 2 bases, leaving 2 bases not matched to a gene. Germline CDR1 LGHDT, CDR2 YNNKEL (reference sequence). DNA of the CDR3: TGTGCCAGCAGGGGACAGGTAAACACTGAAGCTTTCTTT. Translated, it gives CASRGQVNTEAFF.

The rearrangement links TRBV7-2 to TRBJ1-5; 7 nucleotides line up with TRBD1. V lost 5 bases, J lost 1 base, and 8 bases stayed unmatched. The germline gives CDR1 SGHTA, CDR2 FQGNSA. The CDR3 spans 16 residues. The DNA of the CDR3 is TGTGCCAGCAGCACATACTCGACAGGGAGCAATCAGCCCCAGCATTTT. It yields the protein CASSTYSTGSNQPQHF.

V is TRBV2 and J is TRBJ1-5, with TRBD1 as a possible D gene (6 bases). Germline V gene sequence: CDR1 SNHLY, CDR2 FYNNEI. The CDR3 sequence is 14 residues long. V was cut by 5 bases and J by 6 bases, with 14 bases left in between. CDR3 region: CASSPTGWGQPQHF. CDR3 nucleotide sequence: TGTGCCAGCAGTCCTACAGGGTGGGGTCAGCCCCAGCATTTT.

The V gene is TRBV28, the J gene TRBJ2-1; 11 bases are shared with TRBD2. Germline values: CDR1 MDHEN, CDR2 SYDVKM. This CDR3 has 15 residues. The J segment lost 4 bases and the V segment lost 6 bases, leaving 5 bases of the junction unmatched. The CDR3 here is CASRSGTSGYNEQFF. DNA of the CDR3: TGTGCCAGCAGATCCGGGACTAGCGGATACAATGAGCAGTTCTTC. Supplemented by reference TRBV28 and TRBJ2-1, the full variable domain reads DVKVTQSSRYLVKRTGEKVFLECVQDMDHENMFWYRQDPGLGLRLIYFSYDVKMKEKGDIPEGYSVSREKKERFSLILESASTNQTSMYLCASRSGTSGYNEQFFGPGTRLTVL.

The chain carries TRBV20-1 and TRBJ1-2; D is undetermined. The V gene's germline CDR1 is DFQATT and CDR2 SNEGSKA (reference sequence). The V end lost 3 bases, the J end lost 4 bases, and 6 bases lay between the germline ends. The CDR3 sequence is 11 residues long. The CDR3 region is CSASSGYGYTF. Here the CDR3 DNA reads TGCAGTGCTAGCTCCGGCTATGGCTACACCTTC.

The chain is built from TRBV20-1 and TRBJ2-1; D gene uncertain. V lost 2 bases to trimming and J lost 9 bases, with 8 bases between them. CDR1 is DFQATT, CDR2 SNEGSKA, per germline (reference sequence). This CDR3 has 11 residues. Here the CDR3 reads CSARSDGEQFF. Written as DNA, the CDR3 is TGCAGTGCTAGATCCGACGGTGAGCAGTTCTTC.

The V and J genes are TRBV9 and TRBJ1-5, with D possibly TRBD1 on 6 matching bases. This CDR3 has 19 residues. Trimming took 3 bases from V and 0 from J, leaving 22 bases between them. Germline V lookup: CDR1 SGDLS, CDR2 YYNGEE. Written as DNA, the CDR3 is TGTGCCAGCAGCGGTCATCGAAAGGGACATAAGTATAGCAATCAGCCCCAGCATTTT. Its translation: CASSGHRKGHKYSNQPQHF.

The CDR3 nucleotides read TGTGCCAGCCCTAAGGGACAGGGAGGAGGGAACGAGCAGTACTTC. Translated, it gives CASPKGQGGGNEQYF. The chain has TRBV21-1 and TRBJ2-7; the tabulated D call, TRBD1, remains unverified against the DNA. TRBV21-1 is a documented pseudogene. The CDR3 sequence is 15 residues long.

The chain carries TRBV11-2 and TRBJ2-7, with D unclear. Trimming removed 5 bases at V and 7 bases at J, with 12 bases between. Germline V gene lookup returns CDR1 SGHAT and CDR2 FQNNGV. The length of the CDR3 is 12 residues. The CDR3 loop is CASSLQDVEQYF. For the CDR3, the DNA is TGTGCCAGCAGCCTTCAAGACGTTGAGCAGTACTTC.

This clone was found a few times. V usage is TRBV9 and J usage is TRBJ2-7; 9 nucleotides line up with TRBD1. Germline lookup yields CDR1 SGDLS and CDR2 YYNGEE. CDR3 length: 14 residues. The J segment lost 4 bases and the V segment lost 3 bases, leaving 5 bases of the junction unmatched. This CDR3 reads CASSAPGQGYEQYF. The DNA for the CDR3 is TGTGCCAGCAGCGCGCCGGGACAGGGTTACGAGCAGTACTTC.